This TCR beta chain was identified in a study of tumor-infiltrating lymphocytes in oesophageal squamous cell carcinoma. The CDR3 is 16 amino acids. Germline V gene lookup returns CDR1 SGHTA and CDR2 FQGNSA. V was clipped by 5 bases and J by 4 bases; unmatched bases: 8. One entry per CDR3 protein, called by TCRdb with MiXCR from the PCR reads. Of about 13,000 distinct CDR3 sequences in the sample, around 55% were seen once. The clonotype was recovered from a male donor with esophageal squamous cell carcinoma. The V and J genes are TRBV7-2 and TRBJ2-1, with TRBD2 identical over 10 bases. The sequencing input was esophageal tumor tissue. The CDR3 here is CASSHTGTSVYNEQFF. The CDR3 DNA reads as TGTGCCAGCAGCCATACCGGGACTAGCGTTTACAATGAGCAGTTCTTC.